The 10 T cell receptor beta chains presented below share a single source sample, sequenced in a study of shared clonotypes between healthy human individuals. TCRdb's copy holds only in-frame clones and misses some; the assay was immunoSEQ multiplex PCR. There are around 600,000 clones in the sample; about 98% occur only once, and 0.3% lies in the top ten. CD45RO-negative cells were positively selected for CCR7, leaving out terminally differentiated effector memory CD45RA+ cells. The material sequenced was naive CD8+ T cells sorted from blood. These receptors were collected from a young man in good health.

This sequence joins TRBV6-5 and TRBJ1-1, with 7 bases matching TRBD1. This CDR3 region has 14 residues. J gave up 6 bases and V 6 bases, and 10 bases lay outside the gene matches. Germline lookup yields CDR1 MNHEY and CDR2 SVGAGI. The CDR3 sequence: CASSSGQIYSEAFF. DNA of the CDR3: TGTGCCAGCAGCTCGGGACAGATTTACTCTGAAGCTTTCTTT.

This chain connects TRBV4-1 to TRBJ2-7, with 7 positions matching TRBD2. Germline V gene sequence: CDR1 MGHRA, CDR2 YSYEKL. V gave up 3 bases and J gave up 7 bases; unmatched junction bases: 12. CDR3 length equals 15 residues. In nucleotides, the CDR3 is TGCGCCAGCAGCCACCCCGGGACTACGATCCGGGAGCAGTACTTC. Amino acids: CASSHPGTTIREQYF.

The gene calls are TRBV4-1 and TRBJ2-1; TRBD1 matches 9 bases. This CDR3 has 16 residues. Trimming took 1 base from V and 6 from J; bases not matched to a gene: 7. Germline assignment: CDR1 MGHRA and CDR2 YSYEKL. The CDR3 protein is CASSQAGTGFVNEQFF. DNA for the CDR3: TGCGCCAGCAGCCAAGCCGGGACAGGGTTTGTCAATGAGCAGTTCTTC.

This chain links TRBV4-1 with TRBJ1-5, with D uncertain. V lost 6 bases and J lost 0, with 6 bases in between. CDR1 and CDR2 from the germline V gene are MGHRA and YSYEKL. The CDR3 contains 13 residues. CDR3 residues: CASSTNSNQPQHF. CDR3 in DNA: TGCGCCAGCAGTACCAATAGCAATCAGCCCCAGCATTTT.

V and J are TRBV11-2 and TRBJ2-7, with TRBD2 as a possible D gene (6 bases). V lost 2 bases and J 3 bases, leaving 14 bases between the germline ends. Germline-derived CDR1 and CDR2 are SGHAT and FQNNGV. The CDR3 consists of 15 residues. The CDR3: CASSLSGLGRYEQYF. As DNA, the CDR3 is TGTGCCAGCAGCTTATCGGGACTGGGACGCTACGAGCAGTACTTC. Filled out from reference TRBV11-2 and TRBJ2-7, the complete variable domain reads EAGVAQSPRYKIIEKRQSVAFWCNPISGHATLYWYQQILGQGPKLLIQFQNNGVVDDSQLPKDRFSAERLKGVDSTLKIQPAKLEDSAVYLCASSLSGLGRYEQYFGPGTRLTVT.

The gene calls are TRBV4-1 and TRBJ2-1, with TRBD2 matching 7 bases. Per germline, CDR1 MGHRA and CDR2 YSYEKL. The CDR3 totals 18 residues. J lost 6 bases, V lost 0 bases, and 14 bases had no gene match. The DNA of the CDR3 is TGCGCCAGCAGCCAAGACCCCGGAGAAGCGGGACCGGGCAATGAGCAGTTCTTC. Amino acid sequence: CASSQDPGEAGPGNEQFF.

This clone was detected once. The V call is TRBV27, the J call TRBJ2-7; 7 bases are shared with TRBD1. There are 13 residues in the CDR3. The V and J ends lost 6 bases and 6 bases, in that order; junction bases with no gene match: 8. Per the germline V gene, CDR1 is MNHEY and CDR2 is SMNVEV (reference sequence). For the CDR3, the DNA is TGTGCCAGCAGCCAGGACAGGCGAGCCGAGCAGTACTTC. This codes for CASSQDRRAEQYF.

V gene TRBV7-2 combines with J gene TRBJ2-7; TRBD2 matches 7 bases. CDR3 length: 14 amino acids. Unmatched junction bases numbered 6, after V lost 4 bases and J lost 3 bases. Germline assignment: CDR1 SGHTA and CDR2 FQGNSA. For the CDR3, the DNA is TGTGCCAGCAGCTGGATCGAGCGGGACTACGAGCAGTACTTC. Translation: CASSWIERDYEQYF. The variable domain in full, with the rest retrieved from reference TRBV7-2 and TRBJ2-7, is GAGVSQSPSNKVTEKGKDVELRCDPISGHTALYWYRQSLGQGLEFLIYFQGNSAPDKSGLPSDRFSAERTGGSVSTLTIQRTQQEDSAVYLCASSWIERDYEQYFGPGTRLTVT.

V usage is TRBV9 and J usage is TRBJ2-2, with unresolved D. This CDR3 is 14 amino acids long. From germline, CDR1 is SGDLS and CDR2 YYNGEE. V was shortened by 0 bases and J by 3 bases, with 6 bases between the two germline ends. The CDR3 here is CASSVGLDTGELFF. The CDR3 nucleotides read TGTGCCAGCAGCGTAGGTTTGGACACCGGGGAGCTGTTTTTT.

The V call is TRBV5-1, the J call TRBJ2-3; 8 nucleotides line up with TRBD2. J lost 3 bases, V lost 4 bases, and 7 bases had no gene match. The CDR3 is made up of 15 amino acids. The germline gives CDR1 SGHRS, CDR2 YFSETQ. CDR3 sequence (DNA): TGCGCCAGCAGCGTTGCGACTAGCGTGACAGATACGCAGTATTTT. Translating gives CASSVATSVTDTQYF.